Below, 26 T cell receptor beta chains from the same sample are listed, as sequenced in a study of CD8 T cells in ankylosing spondylitis. MiXCR, applied by TCRdb to the 5' RACE reads, yields one record per CDR3 protein. The sample carries about 190,000 distinct CDR3 sequences, 10% to 15% recorded once. The sequenced sample consisted of blood, either unsorted or a sorted T cell fraction (not recorded which). These receptors were collected from a female donor with ankylosing spondylitis or in good health (not recorded which).

This clonotype was detected many times. The CDR3 DNA sequence: TGTGCCAGCAGCTCCCTCGGAGGCGAAGCTCCTCAGCATTTT. Translation: CASSSLGGEAPQHF. V gene TRBV7-2 combines with J gene TRBJ1-5, with D hard to call. Trimming pared 4 bases from V and 13 bases from J, leaving 20 bases between. The germline gives CDR1 SGHTA, CDR2 FQGNSA. The CDR3 is 14 amino acids.

A remark on this clonotype: One base away lies a much larger clone, so this may be a sequencing read error. The chain employs TRBV19 and TRBJ1-2; tentative D call: TRBD1 (6 bases). Germline V gene lookup returns CDR1 LNHDA and CDR2 SQIVND (reference sequence). CDR3 size: 13 residues. As DNA, the CDR3 is TGTGCCAGTAGTACAGGGGATGCCTATGGCTACTCCTTC. Residues: CASSTGDAYGYSF.

Only a few counts were recorded for this clonotype. The rearrangement uses TRBV24-1 and TRBJ2-3, with D tentatively TRBD1 or TRBD2 (5 bases each). CDR3 length: 15 amino acids. The germline V gene has CDR1 KGHDR and CDR2 SFDVKD. The V end was cut by 5 bases, the J end by 0 bases, with 11 bases between. Here the CDR3 reads CATSVPGPSTDTQYF. As DNA, the CDR3 is TGTGCCACCAGTGTACCGGGACCTAGCACAGATACGCAGTATTTT.

This clonotype was picked up many times. The chain combines TRBV24-1 with TRBJ1-2; 7 nucleotides match TRBD1. CDR1 and CDR2 from the germline V gene are KGHDR and SFDVKD. The junction had 2 bases not matched to a gene; V was cut back by 2 bases and J by 3 bases. This CDR3 has 14 amino acids. The CDR3 region has the DNA TGTGCCACCAGTGATTATGGGACAGACTATGGCTACACCTTC. It specifies CATSDYGTDYGYTF.

The CDR3 nucleotides read TGCAGTGCTAGAAGGGGGGGGTCTAATGAAAAACTGTTTTTT. The encoded protein is CSARRGGSNEKLFF. The genes are TRBV20-1 and TRBJ1-4; D may be TRBD1 (6 bases). The CDR3 is 14 residues long. Trimming removed 2 bases from V and 3 bases from J, with 10 bases in between. From germline, CDR1 is DFQATT and CDR2 SNEGSKA (reference sequence).

This clonotype was counted a few times. This chain joins TRBV7-2 and TRBJ2-3; D is undetermined. The CDR3 sequence is 15 residues long. V shed 4 bases and J shed 2 bases, with 13 bases lying between them. Looked up from germline, CDR1 is SGHTA and CDR2 is FQGNSA. The CDR3 nucleotides read TGTGCCAGCAGCTCGTCGATCTTGCCCACAGATACGCAGTATTTT. This codes for CASSSSILPTDTQYF.

The V gene is TRBV12-3 or TRBV12-4, the J gene TRBJ2-3; 7 bases are shared with TRBD1. The V gene end was trimmed by 6 bases and the J gene end by 2 bases; junction bases not matched to a gene: 8. This CDR3 region has 15 residues. CDR3: CASRIIQGNTDTQYF. CDR3 coding DNA: TGTGCCAGCAGAATCATACAGGGGAACACAGATACGCAGTATTTT.

This clonotype appeared many times. The CDR3: CASSGRVPEGQPQHF. The CDR3 nucleotides read TGTGCCAGCAGTGGCCGGGTTCCCGAGGGACAGCCCCAGCATTTT. V usage is TRBV6-2 or TRBV6-3 and J usage is TRBJ1-5; D is undetermined. CDR1 is MNHEY, CDR2 SVGEGT, per germline. Trimming took 5 bases from V and 7 from J, leaving 18 bases between them. The CDR3 consists of 15 residues.

Ten or more counts support this clonotype. The chain has TRBV19 and TRBJ2-2; the match to TRBD2 covers 12 bases. The CDR3 has 18 amino acids. CDR1 is LNHDA and CDR2 is SQIVND in the germline V gene (reference sequence). V lost 5 bases to trimming and J lost 4 bases; unmatched junction nucleotides: 11. The DNA of the CDR3 is TGTGCCAGTAGTCTGACTAGCGGGAGTTGGTTACTCACCGGGGAGCTGTTTTTT. It specifies CASSLTSGSWLLTGELFF.

About this clonotype itself: One junction end does not reproduce the germline sequence, and a read error may be involved. The chain links TRBV19 to TRBJ1-3, with a possible D match to TRBD1 (6 bases). This CDR3 comprises 12 residues. Germline assignment: CDR1 LNHDA and CDR2 SQIVND (reference sequence). CDR3 DNA sequence: TGCGTCTGGGGGCAGGGAGGGAACACCATATATTTT. Its translation is CVWGQGGNTIYF.

The table lists this clonotype with a few counts. The genes are TRBV7-2 and TRBJ1-4, with 7 bases identical to TRBD1. CDR3 size: 15 residues. Germline V gene lookup returns CDR1 SGHTA and CDR2 FQGNSA. Trimming at V came to 5 bases and at J to 4 bases, leaving 7 bases not matched to a gene. In nucleotides, the CDR3 is TGTGCCAGCAGCCCGACAGGGTGGGGTAATGAAAAACTGTTTTTT. It translates to CASSPTGWGNEKLFF. The complete variable domain, with remaining parts taken from reference TRBV7-2 and TRBJ1-4, reads GAGVSQSPSNKVTEKGKDVELRCDPISGHTALYWYRQSLGQGLEFLIYFQGNSAPDKSGLPSDRFSAERTGGSVSTLTIQRTQQEDSAVYLCASSPTGWGNEKLFFGSGTQLSVL.

Many counts were recorded for this clonotype. The V gene is TRBV12-3 or TRBV12-4, the J gene TRBJ2-5; TRBD2 matches 7 bases. The CDR3 is 15 residues long. V gave up 3 bases and J gave up 3 bases; unmatched junction bases: 7. The CDR3 coding sequence is TGTGCCAGCAGTTTCCCGGAGCGGGGCGAAGAGACCCAGTACTTC. The encoded protein is CASSFPERGEETQYF.

Ten or more counts support this clonotype. The CDR3: CSARAAGGPSGELFF. As DNA, the CDR3 is TGCAGTGCTAGAGCAGCGGGAGGGCCCAGCGGGGAGCTGTTTTTT. J is TRBJ2-2 and V is TRBV20-1; TRBD2 aligns across 10 bases. With V trimmed by 1 base and J by 7 bases, 6 bases remained unmatched. The CDR3 runs 15 residues. The germline CDR1 and CDR2 sequences are DFQATT and SNEGSKA (reference sequence).

This clonotype was seen at least ten times. The rearrangement joins TRBV5-1 to TRBJ1-4; possible D gene TRBD1, 5 bases. The V and J ends lost 4 bases and 2 bases respectively, with 12 bases between them. Germline CDR1 reads SGHRS; CDR2 reads YFSETQ. The CDR3 extends over 15 amino acids. CDR3 sequence (DNA): TGCGCCAGCAGCAATCAGGGTAGGACTAATGAAAAACTGTTTTTT. Amino acids: CASSNQGRTNEKLFF. The whole variable domain, remainder taken from reference TRBV5-1 and TRBJ1-4, is KAGVTQTPRYLIKTRGQQVTLSCSPISGHRSVSWYQQTPGQGLQFLFEYFSETQRNKGNFPGRFSGRQFSNSRSEMNVSTLELGDSALYLCASSNQGRTNEKLFFGSGTQLSVL.

V is TRBV28 and J is TRBJ2-1; 9 positions match TRBD2. CDR3 length: 15 amino acids. Germline V gene data show CDR1 as MDHEN and CDR2 as SYDVKM. V was clipped by 9 bases and J by 6 bases; unmatched bases: 12. For the CDR3, the DNA is TGTGCCAGTCCACCCGGTGCGGGAGGGGGCAATGAGCAGTTCTTC. This codes for CASPPGAGGGNEQFF.

This clonotype was picked up many times. This chain links TRBV11-2 with TRBJ1-1; 7 bases align to TRBD1. Unmatched junction bases numbered 4, after V lost 4 bases and J lost 11 bases. Per germline, CDR1 SGHAT and CDR2 FQNNGV. This CDR3 has 11 amino acids. CDR3 protein: CASSSGGSAFF. CDR3 nucleotides: TGTGCCAGCAGCTCAGGGGGATCCGCTTTCTTT. Full variable domain (rest looked up from reference TRBV11-2 and TRBJ1-1): EAGVAQSPRYKIIEKRQSVAFWCNPISGHATLYWYQQILGQGPKLLIQFQNNGVVDDSQLPKDRFSAERLKGVDSTLKIQPAKLEDSAVYLCASSSGGSAFFGQGTRLTVV.

The chain couples TRBV15 to TRBJ2-5; D gene ambiguous. Trimming pared 3 bases from V and 0 bases from J, leaving 14 bases between. The CDR3 extends over 16 amino acids. CDR1 and CDR2 (germline): LNHNV, YYDKDF (reference sequence). CDR3 in DNA: TGTGCCACCAGCAGCCTAGGCTGGGAACACCAAGAGACCCAGTACTTC. Translating gives CATSSLGWEHQETQYF.

The V call is TRBV20-1, the J call TRBJ1-6; TRBD1 agrees at 9 bases. Losses at the gene ends were 1 base for V and 7 bases for J; bases not matched to a gene: 8. The CDR3 covers 16 residues. Germline-derived CDR1 and CDR2 are DFQATT and SNEGSKA (reference sequence). The CDR3 here is CSARGVQGARNSPLHF. The CDR3 nucleotides are TGCAGTGCTAGAGGGGTACAGGGGGCGCGGAATTCACCCCTCCACTTT.

This clonotype was observed many times. The chain couples TRBV25-1 to TRBJ1-2; D ambiguous. The V end lost 4 bases, the J end lost 2 bases, and 11 bases lay between the germline ends. CDR3 length equals 14 residues. Germline V gene data show CDR1 as MGHDK and CDR2 as SYGVNS. In DNA form, the CDR3 reads TGTGCCAGCAGTGGTGTCGGAGGAAACTATGGCTACACCTTC. It translates to CASSGVGGNYGYTF.

In its sample, this clonotype was seen many times. The chain couples TRBV5-1 to TRBJ1-1; TRBD1 is a possible D gene (6 bases). V shed 3 bases and J shed 0 bases, with 15 bases lying between them. The germline CDR1 and CDR2 sequences are SGHRS and YFSETQ. The CDR3 has 16 residues. The CDR3 loop is CASSSDTGKLNTEAFF. The CDR3 nucleotides read TGCGCCAGCAGCTCTGATACAGGGAAACTGAACACTGAAGCTTTCTTT.

This clonotype has a count of ten or more. This sequence joins TRBV7-2 and TRBJ1-1; D not certain. The CDR3 sequence is 14 residues long. V was shortened by 5 bases and J by 0 bases, with 10 bases between the two germline ends. The germline V gene has CDR1 SGHTA and CDR2 FQGNSA. In DNA, the CDR3 is TGTGCCAGCAGCCTAAGACGGCTGAACACTGAAGCTTTCTTT. Its protein is CASSLRRLNTEAFF.

This clonotype appeared many times. The chain links TRBV5-1 to TRBJ2-5; unclear D gene. The CDR3 is 13 amino acids. Trimming cost V 0 bases and J 1 base, with 4 bases left between them. Germline V gene data show CDR1 as SGHRS and CDR2 as YFSETQ. In nucleotides, the CDR3 is TGCGCCAGCAGCTTGGAAGGCCAAGAGACCCAGTACTTC. Encoded protein: CASSLEGQETQYF.

This clonotype was observed many times. As DNA, the CDR3 is TGCAGTGCTAGAGCCGCCGGGGCCTTATCCACAGATACGCAGTATTTT. Translating it yields CSARAAGALSTDTQYF. V is TRBV20-1 and J is TRBJ2-3; D is perhaps TRBD1 or TRBD2 (5 bases each). The V end lost 1 base, the J end lost 2 bases, and 16 bases lay between the germline ends. CDR3 length: 16 residues. Germline CDR1 is DFQATT and CDR2 is SNEGSKA (reference sequence).

As regards this clonotype: Just one base apart from a much larger clone, this may be a read error. The chain couples TRBV20-1 to TRBJ2-5, with D hard to call. Germline CDR1 and CDR2: DFQATT and SNEGSKA (reference sequence). This CDR3 spans 11 amino acids. The DNA of the CDR3 is TGCAATGCTAGGCGAGAGGAGACCCAGTACTTC. It yields the protein CNARREETQYF.

There are many counts of this clonotype. The chain is built from TRBV12-3 or TRBV12-4 and TRBJ1-1, with no clear D. Trimming cost V 6 bases and J 0 bases, with 8 bases left between them. This CDR3 has 13 amino acids. CDR3 coding DNA: TGTGCCAGCAGCCGGAGGGTGAACACTGAAGCTTTCTTT. Protein product: CASSRRVNTEAFF.

As to this clonotype: A much more abundant neighbour one base away suggests this may be a read error. The rearrangement links TRBV3-1 to TRBJ2-1; TRBD2 agrees at 13 bases. The CDR3 has 17 residues. In germline, CDR1 is LGHDT, CDR2 YNNKEL (reference sequence). The V gene end was trimmed by 3 bases and the J gene end by 6 bases; junction bases not matched to a gene: 8. CDR3 DNA sequence: TGTGCCAGCAGCCAGGCCAAACTAGCGGGAGGGATCAATGAGCAGTTCTTC. It specifies CASSQAKLAGGINEQFF.